This T cell receptor (beta chain) was retrieved from a study of Graves' ophthalmopathy and Graves' hyperthyroidism (dated by TCRdb to the late 2010s). In terms of the full investigation: Peripheral blood samples were taken at the time of initial diagnosis, before any treatment was given. The study used signatures of the TCR beta repertoire to tell Graves' ophthalmopathy apart from Graves' hyperthyroidism and to predict which patients would progress to ophthalmopathy. In total, 135 blood samples were TCR-sequenced: under 45 ophthalmopathy, some 75 hyperthyroidism and about 17 hyperthyroidism-to-ophthalmopathy patients. A discovery set of about a hundred patients (approximately 42 ophthalmopathy, 55 to 65 stable hyperthyroidism) was enrolled to explore V-J signatures distinguishing ophthalmopathy from hyperthyroidism. An independent validation cohort was composed of around 19 hyperthyroidism patients and roughly 16 patients who later progressed from hyperthyroidism to ophthalmopathy. In a handful of hyperthyroidism patients, the T-cell repertoire of thyroid tissue was compared with the T-cell repertoire of blood. After sampling, hyperthyroidism patients received methimazole starting at 30 mg daily, and ophthalmopathy patients received high-dose intravenous methylprednisolone.

On the study overall, not on this receptor specifically: Ophthalmopathy was separated from stable hyperthyroidism by the 13-signature model with about 89% sensitivity and around 81% specificity in cross-validation and with 80%/75% in the test set. Sample size was not statistically predetermined, and group allocation was not concealed from the investigators. Most of the expanded thyroid clonotypes with a frequency above 0.001 were also detected in blood, and it was suggested that the thyroid immune response may be reflected by blood repertoires. In validation, the model predicted ophthalmopathy progression with 55% to 71% sensitivity and around 72% specificity; roughly 12 predicted patients were CT-confirmed with GO in a median of about 7.1 months.

For repertoire sequencing, the TCR beta CDR3 regions were amplified from RNA transcripts. A first-round RT-PCR used HTBI primers with the Qiagen OneStep RT-PCR kit, followed by a second-round multiplex PCR, size selection and purification. Libraries were sequenced paired-end with 100 bp reads on an Illumina HiSeq2000. The study's processing was this. SOAPnuke was used to process the reads, removing any read that contained adapters or uncalled bases, had a mean Phred below 15, or lacked an exact match to the constant primer or identifier. COPE v1.2.5 was used to merge the high-quality paired reads. Clonotypes were defined as unique nucleotide sequences and were aligned to IMGT TRB V, D and J references using MiTCR v1.1. The analysis was limited to V-J combinations with a frequency above 0.0001, which together covered approximately 99% of the repertoires. For each V-J combination, a TCR clonal expansion and chaos score was defined as the ratio of F50 clonal expansion to chaos observed in the TCRdist matrix. Features were reduced by Welch's t-statistics and random forest to around 13 V-J combinations, which fed a naive Bayes classifier. Thyroid-blood repertoire similarity was quantified with the Morisita-Horn index. The public reads were reanalyzed by TCRdb: fastp trimming at Q25, MiXCR alignment, in-frame beta chains only. Duplicate CDR3 protein sequences are folded into a single record with the most common DNA and genes. TCRdb, not the authors, supplied the V and J calls. Here the sample has around 670,000 distinct CDR3 sequences; 40% occur a single time. Jointly, the top ten make up roughly 45% of the sample.

The ophthalmopathy patients had moderately to severely active disease, with a Clinical Activity Score of 3 or higher, a NOSPECS grade of 4 or higher, and a disease duration of less than 3 months. Patients were excluded if they had other autoimmune diseases, uncontrolled infections, pregnancy or lactation. Clinical symptoms, serum thyroxine, TRAb, thyroid ultrasound and orbital computed tomography formed the basis of the diagnosis. Using Ficoll-Paque density gradient centrifugation, PBMCs were isolated from 10 ml of fresh peripheral blood. Total RNA was extracted using Trizol reagent, and RNA quality was checked on an Agilent 2100 Bioanalyzer. Concerning this clonotype itself: Its specific antigen is unknown. Base-call qualities are not available, and no considerably larger clone is one nucleotide away.

For CDR1 and CDR2, the germline V gene lists SGHVS and FNYEAQ. Trimming removed 5 bases from V and 1 base from J, leaving 7 bases between the germline ends. The CDR3 goes from the cysteine to the phenylalanine over 13 residues. CDR3 DNA only is kept here, 39 bases in frame from base 1. The receptor comes from an adult man with Graves' ophthalmopathy. The receptor chain draws on TRBV7-6 and TRBJ2-3, with no confident D gene call. Source material: peripheral blood. The nucleotide sequence reads as follows: TGTGCCAGCAGCGATACAGGCACAGATACGCAGTATTTT. This is translated as CASSDTGTDTQYF.